Listed here is a single T cell receptor (beta chain). Every bulk PBMC sample received the same 350 ng of DNA. Profiled with immunoSEQ multiplex PCR; TCRdb holds only in-frame clones, not every one. The data contain several thousand clones, more than 75% of them singletons. The data originate from a study of blood T cell dynamics during melanoma immunotherapy. As for time point: week 3, after first cycle of checkpoint inhibitor. Germline loops: CDR1 KGHSH, CDR2 LQKENI. This CDR3 comprises 15 residues. V dropped 3 bases and J dropped 5 bases, with 17 bases sitting between them. V and J are TRBV18 and TRBJ2-7; D is perhaps TRBD2 (6 bases). This sequence originates from a human donor with melanoma. Sample: blood, taken from a patient treated with checkpoint blockade. The DNA for the CDR3 is TGTGCCAGCTCACCTCCGGGACTGACGTCCCACGAGCAGTACTTC. It codes for CASSPPGLTSHEQYF.